This T cell receptor (beta chain) was sequenced for a study of cytomegalovirus exposure and HLA in healthy donors. As for the donors, each was a healthy bone marrow donor. Study-wide points: Later analysis showed TCR association rates varying by HLA locus, highest for DRB1 and lowest for HLA-C.

In the PCR, 60 Vbeta and 13 Jbeta primers were used. Clones were read by immunoSEQ multiplex PCR, and TCRdb kept only the in-frame ones, dropping some. Of more than 25,000 clones listed, 70% are singletons. This clone was recorded once. The antigen is unknown. The CDR3 has 16 amino acids. V was cut by 4 bases and J by 0 bases, with 17 bases left in between. CDR1 is SQVTM, CDR2 ANQGSEA, per germline. The sequenced material came from PBMCs. The chain is built from TRBV29-1 and TRBJ2-3; D gene uncertain. The TCR sequence derives from a woman aged 45-65 years in good health and CMV-seronegative. DNA of the CDR3: TGCAGCGTTGTCTTAGATTTCTCATCTAGCACAGATACGCAGTATTTT. This sequence encodes CSVVLDFSSSTDTQYF.